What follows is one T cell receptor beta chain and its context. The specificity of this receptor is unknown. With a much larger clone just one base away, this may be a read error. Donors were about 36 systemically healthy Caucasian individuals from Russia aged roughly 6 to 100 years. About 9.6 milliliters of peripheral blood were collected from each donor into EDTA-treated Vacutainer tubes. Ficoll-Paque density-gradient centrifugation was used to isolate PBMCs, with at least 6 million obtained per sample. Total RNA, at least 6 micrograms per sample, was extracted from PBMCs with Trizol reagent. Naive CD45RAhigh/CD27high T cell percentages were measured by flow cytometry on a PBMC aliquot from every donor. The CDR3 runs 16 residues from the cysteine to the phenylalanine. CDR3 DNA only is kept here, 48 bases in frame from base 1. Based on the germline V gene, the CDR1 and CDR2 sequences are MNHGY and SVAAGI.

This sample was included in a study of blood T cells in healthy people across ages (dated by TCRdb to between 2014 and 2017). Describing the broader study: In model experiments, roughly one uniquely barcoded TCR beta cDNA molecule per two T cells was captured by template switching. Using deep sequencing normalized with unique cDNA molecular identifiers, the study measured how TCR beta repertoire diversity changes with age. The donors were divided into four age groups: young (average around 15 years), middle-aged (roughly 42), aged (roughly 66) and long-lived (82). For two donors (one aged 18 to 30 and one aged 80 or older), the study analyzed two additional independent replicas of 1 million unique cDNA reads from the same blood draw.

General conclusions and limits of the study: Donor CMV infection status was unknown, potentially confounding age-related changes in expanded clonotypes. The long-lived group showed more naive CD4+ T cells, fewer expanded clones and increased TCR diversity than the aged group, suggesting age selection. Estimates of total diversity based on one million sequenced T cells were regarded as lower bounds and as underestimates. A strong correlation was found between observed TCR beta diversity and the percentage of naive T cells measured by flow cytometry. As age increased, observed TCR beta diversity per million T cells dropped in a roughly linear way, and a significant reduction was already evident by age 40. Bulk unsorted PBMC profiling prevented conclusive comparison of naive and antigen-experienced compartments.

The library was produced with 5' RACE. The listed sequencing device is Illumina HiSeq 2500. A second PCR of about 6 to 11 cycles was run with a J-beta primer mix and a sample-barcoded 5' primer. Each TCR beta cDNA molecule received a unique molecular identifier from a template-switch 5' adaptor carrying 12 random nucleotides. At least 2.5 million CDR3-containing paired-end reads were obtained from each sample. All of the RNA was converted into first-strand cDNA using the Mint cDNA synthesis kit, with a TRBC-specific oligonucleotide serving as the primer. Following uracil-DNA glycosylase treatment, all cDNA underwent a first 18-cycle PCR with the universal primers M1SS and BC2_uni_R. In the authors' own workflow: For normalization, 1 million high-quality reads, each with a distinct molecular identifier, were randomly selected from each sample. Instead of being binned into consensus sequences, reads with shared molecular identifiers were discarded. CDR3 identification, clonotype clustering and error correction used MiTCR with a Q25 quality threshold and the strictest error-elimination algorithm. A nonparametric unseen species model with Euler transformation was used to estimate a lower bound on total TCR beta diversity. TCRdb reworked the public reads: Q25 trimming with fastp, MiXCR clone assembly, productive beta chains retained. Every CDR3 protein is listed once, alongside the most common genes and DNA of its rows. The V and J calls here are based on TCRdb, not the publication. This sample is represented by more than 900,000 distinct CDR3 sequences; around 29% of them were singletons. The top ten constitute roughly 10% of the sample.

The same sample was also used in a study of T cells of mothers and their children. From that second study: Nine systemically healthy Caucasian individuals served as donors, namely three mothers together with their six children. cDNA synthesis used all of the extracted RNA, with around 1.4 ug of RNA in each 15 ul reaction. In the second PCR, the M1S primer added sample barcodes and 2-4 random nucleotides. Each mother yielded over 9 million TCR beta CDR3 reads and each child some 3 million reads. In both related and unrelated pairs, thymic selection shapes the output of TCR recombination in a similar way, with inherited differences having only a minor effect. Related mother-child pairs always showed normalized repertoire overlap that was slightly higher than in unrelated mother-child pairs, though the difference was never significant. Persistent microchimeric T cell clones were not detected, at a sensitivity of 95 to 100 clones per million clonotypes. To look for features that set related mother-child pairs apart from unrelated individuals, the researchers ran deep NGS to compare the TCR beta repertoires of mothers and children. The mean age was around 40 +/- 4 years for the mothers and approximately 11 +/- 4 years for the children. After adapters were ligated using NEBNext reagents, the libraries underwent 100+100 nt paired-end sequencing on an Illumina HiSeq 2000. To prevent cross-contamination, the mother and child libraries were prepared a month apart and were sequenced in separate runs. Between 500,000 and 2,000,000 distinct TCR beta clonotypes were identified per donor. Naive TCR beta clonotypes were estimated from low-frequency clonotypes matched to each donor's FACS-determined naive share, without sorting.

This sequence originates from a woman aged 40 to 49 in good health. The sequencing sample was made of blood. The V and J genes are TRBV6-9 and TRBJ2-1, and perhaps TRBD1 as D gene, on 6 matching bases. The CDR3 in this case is CVSRDLQGSSYNEQFF. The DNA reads TGTGTCAGCAGGGACCTGCAGGGGAGCTCCTACAATGAGCAGTTCTTC.